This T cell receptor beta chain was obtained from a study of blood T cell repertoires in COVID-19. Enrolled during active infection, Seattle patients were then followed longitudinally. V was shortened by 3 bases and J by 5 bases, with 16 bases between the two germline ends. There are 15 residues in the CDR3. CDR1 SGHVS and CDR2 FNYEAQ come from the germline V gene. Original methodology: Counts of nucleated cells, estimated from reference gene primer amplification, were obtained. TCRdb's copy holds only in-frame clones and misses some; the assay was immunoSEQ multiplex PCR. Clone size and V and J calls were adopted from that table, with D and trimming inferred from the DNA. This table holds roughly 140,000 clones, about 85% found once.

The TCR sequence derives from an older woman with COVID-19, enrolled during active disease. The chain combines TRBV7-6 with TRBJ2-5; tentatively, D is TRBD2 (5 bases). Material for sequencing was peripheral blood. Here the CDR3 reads CASSLSSTDLETQYF. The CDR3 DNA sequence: TGTGCCAGCAGCTTGTCTAGTACGGACTTGGAGACCCAGTACTTC.